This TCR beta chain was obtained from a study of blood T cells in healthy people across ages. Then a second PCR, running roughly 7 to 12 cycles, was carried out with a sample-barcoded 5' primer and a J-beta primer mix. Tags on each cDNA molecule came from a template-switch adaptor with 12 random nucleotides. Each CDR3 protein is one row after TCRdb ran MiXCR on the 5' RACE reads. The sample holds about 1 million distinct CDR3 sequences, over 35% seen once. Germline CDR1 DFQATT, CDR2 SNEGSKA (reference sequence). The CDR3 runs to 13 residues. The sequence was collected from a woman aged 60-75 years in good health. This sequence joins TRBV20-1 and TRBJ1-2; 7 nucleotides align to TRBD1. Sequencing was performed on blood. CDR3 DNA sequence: TGCAGCGCCCCCCGGGCAGGGGGGGATGGCTACACCTTC. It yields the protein CSAPRAGGDGYTF.